Listed here are 22 T cell receptor beta chains from one sample, sequenced in a study of blood T cell repertoires in COVID-19. Here immunoSEQ multiplex PCR was the method, and the copy in TCRdb shows in-frame clones only, minus some. The sample records some 150,000 clones, about four fifths being singletons. Sequencing was carried out using peripheral blood. The source is a man between 65 and 85 years old with acute or convalescent COVID-19.

This chain links TRBV5-1 with TRBJ2-7, with 7 bases identical to TRBD1. There are 14 residues in the CDR3. The germline V gene encodes CDR1 SGHRS and CDR2 YFSETQ. Trimming took 4 bases from V and 3 from J; bases not matched to a gene: 7. The CDR3 here is CASSVGDSNYEQYF. The CDR3 DNA reads TGCGCCAGCAGCGTGGGGGACAGTAACTACGAGCAGTACTTC.

The rearrangement joins TRBV10-3 to TRBJ1-5; D perhaps matches TRBD1 (5 bases). V gave up 11 bases and J gave up 0 bases, with 11 bases separating them. Germline V gene sequence: CDR1 ENHRY, CDR2 SYGVKD. The CDR3 length is 13 residues. CDR3 loop: CAAAGDSNQPQHF. CDR3 DNA sequence: TGTGCCGCTGCGGGGGATAGCAATCAGCCCCAGCATTTT.

V and J are TRBV12-5 and TRBJ2-1; TRBD2 aligns across 11 bases. CDR3 length: 22 residues. V lost 3 bases to trimming and J lost 7 bases; unmatched junction nucleotides: 26. CDR1 LGHNT and CDR2 FRNRAP come from the germline V gene. CDR3 region: CASGFSTIPGIAGGLPRNEQFF. Written as DNA, the CDR3 is TGTGCTAGTGGTTTCTCGACGATCCCGGGGATAGCGGGAGGGCTCCCTCGTAATGAGCAGTTCTTC. The full variable domain, in which reference TRBV12-5 and TRBJ2-1 provide the parts outside the CDR3, is DARVTQTPRHKVTEMGQEVTMRCQPILGHNTVFWYRQTMMQGLELLAYFRNRAPLDDSGMPKDRFSAEMPDATLATLKIQPSEPRDSAVYFCASGFSTIPGIAGGLPRNEQFFGPGTRLTVL.

The chain links TRBV7-2 to TRBJ2-3; 8 positions agree with TRBD2. V shed 5 bases, J shed 6 bases, and the junction held 10 bases outside the gene matches. Germline-derived CDR1 and CDR2 are SGHTA and FQGNSA. This CDR3 region has 15 residues. DNA of the CDR3: TGTGCCAGCAGCCTGCCGCGGGGGGCCTCCGATACGCAGTATTTT. It is translated as CASSLPRGASDTQYF. Full variable domain (rest looked up from reference TRBV7-2 and TRBJ2-3): GAGVSQSPSNKVTEKGKDVELRCDPISGHTALYWYRQSLGQGLEFLIYFQGNSAPDKSGLPSDRFSAERTGGSVSTLTIQRTQQEDSAVYLCASSLPRGASDTQYFGPGTRLTVL.

The rearrangement joins TRBV9 to TRBJ1-4, with D perhaps matching TRBD1 (5 bases). Trimming took off 0 bases at V and 8 bases at J, with 11 bases between the two ends. CDR3 length: 14 amino acids. Per germline, CDR1 SGDLS and CDR2 YYNGEE. Here the CDR3 reads CASSVDPGDEKLFF. CDR3 bases: TGTGCCAGCAGCGTAGACCCGGGGGACGAAAAACTGTTTTTT.

The chain recombines TRBV18 with TRBJ1-6; tentatively, D is TRBD1 (5 bases). V was clipped by 2 bases and J by 3 bases, with 17 bases between them. The CDR3 is 18 amino acids. Germline V lookup: CDR1 KGHSH, CDR2 LQKENI. The DNA of the CDR3 is TGTGCCAGCTCACCATTCGCTGTCGCAGGGAACTATAATTCACCCCTCCACTTT. Translated, it gives CASSPFAVAGNYNSPLHF. Full variable domain (rest looked up from reference TRBV18 and TRBJ1-6): NAGVMQNPRHLVRRRGQEARLRCSPMKGHSHVYWYRQLPEEGLKFMVYLQKENIIDESGMPKERFSAEFPKEGPSILRIQQVVRGDSAAYFCASSPFAVAGNYNSPLHFGNGTRLTVT.

The J gene is TRBJ1-1, the V gene TRBV3-1 (or the pseudogene TRBV3-2); D gene unclear. The CDR3 totals 14 residues. The germline gives CDR1 LGHDT, CDR2 YNNKEL (reference sequence). V lost 0 bases to trimming and J lost 2 bases, with 7 bases between them. CDR3 residues: CASSQDLVNTEAFF. DNA of the CDR3: TGTGCCAGCAGCCAAGATCTCGTTAACACTGAAGCTTTCTTT.

The chain carries TRBV9 and TRBJ2-5; 7 bases are shared with TRBD1. Germline V CDR1 and CDR2: SGDLS, YYNGEE. After removal of 0 bases from V and 7 bases from J, the junction contained 6 bases not matched to a gene. The CDR3 is made up of 14 amino acids. The CDR3 DNA follows: TGTGCCAGCAGCGTAGAACAGGGGCATGGGACCCAGTACTTC. This sequence encodes CASSVEQGHGTQYF.

In this sample, this clone turned up once. The chain links TRBV27 to TRBJ2-5; the D is unclear. The CDR3 totals 16 residues. The germline V gene encodes CDR1 MNHEY and CDR2 SMNVEV (reference sequence). Trimming took off 6 bases at V and 2 bases at J, with 19 bases between the two ends. The CDR3 DNA is TGTGCCAGCAGACTCTTCCTACGGAGAGCGCAAGAGACCCAGTACTTC. It encodes CASRLFLRRAQETQYF.

V gene TRBV28 combines with J gene TRBJ1-3; tentative D call: TRBD1 (5 bases). The CDR3 is 14 amino acids. Trimming pared 7 bases from V and 1 base from J, leaving 11 bases between. Germline lookup yields CDR1 MDHEN and CDR2 SYDVKM. The CDR3 reads CASTTGGSGNTIYF. The DNA for the CDR3 is TGTGCCAGCACAACGGGGGGGTCTGGAAACACCATATATTTT.

V usage is TRBV3-1 (or the pseudogene TRBV3-2) and J usage is TRBJ2-1, with 8 bases lining up with TRBD1. The CDR3 loop spans 15 amino acids. The V segment lost 3 bases and the J segment 7 bases; nucleotides outside the gene matches: 8. Germline CDR1 is LGHDT and CDR2 is YNNKEL (reference sequence). The CDR3 sequence is CASSQVAGGLNEQFF. As DNA, the CDR3 is TGTGCCAGCAGCCAGGTAGCAGGGGGCCTAAATGAGCAGTTCTTC.

The chain uses TRBV6-5 and TRBJ2-7, with 9 nucleotides matching TRBD2. J lost 5 bases, V lost 7 bases, and 9 bases had no gene match. The CDR3 covers 14 residues. The V gene's germline CDR1 is MNHEY and CDR2 SVGAGI. CDR3 sequence reads: CASIFSGSLNEQYF. The CDR3 nucleotides read TGTGCCAGCATCTTTAGCGGGAGTTTAAACGAGCAGTACTTC.

J is TRBJ2-2 and V is TRBV28; maybe TRBD1 (5 bases). Germline CDR1 is MDHEN and CDR2 is SYDVKM. Deletions cut 3 bases from V and 4 bases from J, with 9 bases between. The CDR3 consists of 14 residues. Here the CDR3 DNA reads TGTGCCAGCAGTTTCCCCAGGGTCACCGGGGAGCTGTTTTTT. Translation: CASSFPRVTGELFF.

This rearrangement joins TRBV4-1 to TRBJ1-3; D unclear. This CDR3 spans 13 amino acids. Deletions cut 4 bases from V and 2 bases from J, with 6 bases between. Looked up from germline, CDR1 is MGHRA and CDR2 is YSYEKL. CDR3 DNA sequence: TGCGCCAGCAGCCCCACTCCTGGAAACACCATATATTTT. It yields the protein CASSPTPGNTIYF.

The V and J genes are TRBV19 and TRBJ1-2; possibly TRBD1 for D (5 bases). CDR1 LNHDA and CDR2 SQIVND come from the germline V gene (reference sequence). V was clipped by 9 bases and J by 4 bases, with 18 bases between them. This CDR3 region has 14 residues. Written as DNA, the CDR3 is TGTGCCAGCAGAATGGGGCCGGGCCGCTATGGCTACACCTTC. It specifies CASRMGPGRYGYTF.

The chain couples TRBV19 to TRBJ1-2; no clear D gene. The germline V gene has CDR1 LNHDA and CDR2 SQIVND (reference sequence). The CDR3 runs 15 residues. V gave up 3 bases and J gave up 5 bases, with 16 bases separating them. In nucleotides, the CDR3 is TGTGCCAGTAGTATGGAAGAACAGCGGTATTATGGCTACACCTTC. Its translation: CASSMEEQRYYGYTF.

J is TRBJ2-7 and V is TRBV4-2, with a tentative D call TRBD1 (6 bases). The CDR3 covers 17 residues. CDR1 LGHNA and CDR2 YNFKEQ come from the germline V gene. Trimming took off 1 base at V and 3 bases at J, with 19 bases between the two ends. For the CDR3, the DNA is TGTGCCAGCAGCCAAGCAGGGGAATCAGCAGGTCGCTACGAGCAGTACTTC. Its protein is CASSQAGESAGRYEQYF.

The chain carries TRBV19 and TRBJ2-2, with D perhaps matching TRBD2 (5 bases). CDR1 and CDR2 from the germline V gene are LNHDA and SQIVND (reference sequence). This CDR3 has 14 amino acids. With 0 bases removed from V and 6 bases from J, the gap between germline ends came to 8 bases. CDR3 sequence: CASSIETSSGELFF. In nucleotides, the CDR3 is TGTGCCAGTAGTATAGAAACTAGTTCCGGGGAGCTGTTTTTT.

The V call is TRBV3-1 (or the pseudogene TRBV3-2), the J call TRBJ1-2; D not certain. This CDR3 is 14 amino acids long. CDR1 LGHDT and CDR2 YNNKEL come from the germline V gene (reference sequence). The ends were cut back, 2 bases at V and 4 bases at J, with 11 bases in the middle. CDR3 in DNA: TGTGCCAGCAGCCAAAGCGGCAACCGCTATGGCTACACCTTC. Translated: CASSQSGNRYGYTF.

This sequence joins TRBV9 and TRBJ2-2; 7 bases are shared with TRBD1. Germline CDR1 is SGDLS and CDR2 is YYNGEE. The ends lost 3 bases at V and 3 bases at J; junction bases unmatched: 8. CDR3 length: 16 residues. CDR3 coding DNA: TGTGCCAGCAGCGCCCGACAGGGTCCGGACACCGGGGAGCTGTTTTTT. This sequence encodes CASSARQGPDTGELFF.

The CDR3 loop is CASSRDRDPGNTIYF. Written as DNA, the CDR3 is TGTGCCAGCTCACGGGACAGGGATCCCGGAAACACCATATATTTT. The rearrangement uses TRBV18 and TRBJ1-3; TRBD1 matches 9 bases. V dropped 4 bases and J dropped 4; count of bases not matched to a gene: 5. Germline assignment: CDR1 KGHSH and CDR2 LQKENI. The CDR3 loop spans 15 amino acids. The complete variable domain, with remaining parts taken from reference TRBV18 and TRBJ1-3, reads NAGVMQNPRHLVRRRGQEARLRCSPMKGHSHVYWYRQLPEEGLKFMVYLQKENIIDESGMPKERFSAEFPKEGPSILRIQQVVRGDSAAYFCASSRDRDPGNTIYFGEGSWLTVV.

The rearrangement links TRBV6-5 to TRBJ2-3, with D possibly being TRBD2 (5 bases). CDR3 size: 14 residues. From germline, CDR1 is MNHEY and CDR2 SVGAGI. The V and J ends lost 7 bases and 3 bases respectively, with 14 bases between them. The CDR3 region is CASTLGRGTDTQYF. The CDR3 nucleotides are TGTGCCAGCACCCTTGGTCGGGGAACAGATACGCAGTATTTT.